This passage covers 23 T cell receptor beta chains from one sample sequenced in a study of shared T cell receptors in the human thymus. Sequenced by immunoSEQ multiplex PCR; TCRdb stores in-frame clones only, minus some. The data show a few hundred thousand clones, with over 90% seen just once and approximately 0.02% held by the top ten. Sequencing used thymocytes. Every receptor here comes from a human donor.

The chain has TRBV11-1 and TRBJ2-3; D may be TRBD2 (6 bases). The germline gives CDR1 SGHAT, CDR2 FQDESV (reference sequence). Trimming removed 2 bases from V and 2 bases from J, with 14 bases in between. The CDR3 extends over 16 amino acids. The DNA for the CDR3 is TGTGCCAGCAGCTTAAAACGGGACTTCCACACAGATACGCAGTATTTT. It specifies CASSLKRDFHTDTQYF. The full variable domain, completed using reference TRBV11-1 and TRBJ2-3, is EAEVAQSPRYKITEKSQAVAFWCDPISGHATLYWYRQILGQGPELLVQFQDESVVDDSQLPKDRFSAERLKGVDSTLKIQPAELGDSAMYLCASSLKRDFHTDTQYFGPGTRLTVL.

The chain employs TRBV19 and TRBJ1-5, with 7 bases aligning to TRBD1. Germline V lookup: CDR1 LNHDA, CDR2 SQIVND (reference sequence). V lost 0 bases to trimming and J lost 7 bases; unmatched junction nucleotides: 9. This CDR3 spans 16 amino acids. Written as DNA, the CDR3 is TGTGCCAGTAGTATAGAACACGACAGGGTAAAACAGCCCCAGCATTTT. This codes for CASSIEHDRVKQPQHF.

The J gene is TRBJ2-3, the V gene TRBV9; 10 positions agree with TRBD2. Germline assignment: CDR1 SGDLS and CDR2 YYNGEE. With 6 bases clipped from V and 2 bases from J, the junction kept 18 bases outside the gene matches. The CDR3 has 19 residues. The CDR3 nucleotides read TGTGCCAGCATCCCAATCAAGTCGGGAGCGGGAGGGCCCACAGATACGCAGTATTTT. Protein: CASIPIKSGAGGPTDTQYF. Full variable domain (rest looked up from reference TRBV9 and TRBJ2-3): DSGVTQTPKHLITATGQRVTLRCSPRSGDLSVYWYQQSLDQGLQFLIQYYNGEERAKGNILERFSAQQFPDLHSELNLSSLELGDSALYFCASIPIKSGAGGPTDTQYFGPGTRLTVL.

For the CDR3, the DNA is TGTGCCAGCAGCCAAGGCACGCCTCGACAGTACTTC. This encodes CASSQGTPRQYF. V is TRBV14 and J is TRBJ2-5; D gene ambiguous. Germline V gene lookup returns CDR1 SGHDN and CDR2 FVKESK. This CDR3 is 12 amino acids long. Trimming took off 1 base at V and 11 bases at J, with 11 bases between the two ends.

V is TRBV30 and J is TRBJ1-4, with D perhaps matching TRBD1 (6 bases). This CDR3 contains 17 residues. Per germline, CDR1 GTSNPN and CDR2 SVGIG (reference sequence). V was trimmed by 3 bases and J by 8 bases, leaving 25 bases between them. The CDR3: CAWSQLTGDILQEKLFF. The CDR3 bases are TGTGCCTGGAGCCAATTGACCGGGGACATTTTACAAGAAAAACTGTTTTTT.

This rearrangement joins TRBV15 to TRBJ2-7; D remains ambiguous. Per germline, CDR1 LNHNV and CDR2 YYDKDF (reference sequence). The CDR3 covers 12 residues. V was shortened by 4 bases and J by 0 bases, with 4 bases between the two germline ends. The CDR3 DNA reads TGTGCCACCAGCATCAACTCCTACGAGCAGTACTTC. Translated, it gives CATSINSYEQYF.

V is TRBV6-1 and J is TRBJ2-7; a possible D gene is TRBD2 (5 bases). Germline V lookup: CDR1 MNHNS, CDR2 SASEGT. The V end was cut by 8 bases, the J end by 2 bases, with 10 bases between. The CDR3 runs to 12 residues. CDR3 region: CASEEVPYEQYF. As DNA, the CDR3 is TGTGCCAGCGAGGAGGTTCCCTACGAGCAGTACTTC.

The chain couples TRBV14 to TRBJ1-3, with 10 nucleotides matching TRBD1. This CDR3 is 19 amino acids long. CDR1 and CDR2 (germline): SGHDN, FVKESK. The V gene end was trimmed by 0 bases and the J gene end by 3 bases; junction bases not matched to a gene: 11. The CDR3 coding sequence is TGTGCCAGCAGCCAAGATCTCGGGGGACAGGGGAGGGGTGGAAACACCATATATTTT. It yields the protein CASSQDLGGQGRGGNTIYF.

The chain links TRBV28 to TRBJ2-5, with a weak D call TRBD2 (7 bases). The CDR3 length is 14 residues. Germline CDR1 and CDR2: MDHEN and SYDVKM. V lost 7 bases to trimming and J lost 4 bases, with 16 bases between them. CDR3 bases: TGTGCCAGCACGCCGGGGGGCATAGGAGAGACCCAGTACTTC. Translating it yields CASTPGGIGETQYF.

The chain is built from TRBV7-8 and TRBJ1-5, with TRBD1 matching 10 bases. The CDR3 extends over 16 amino acids. The junction had 9 bases not matched to a gene; V was cut back by 5 bases and J by 5 bases. Per germline, CDR1 SGHVS and CDR2 FQNEAQ. The CDR3 sequence: CASSARGTGADQPQHF. CDR3 nucleotide sequence: TGTGCCAGCAGCGCGCGGGGGACAGGGGCTGATCAGCCCCAGCATTTT.

This rearrangement joins TRBV7-2 to TRBJ1-1; D call uncertain. Germline CDR1 reads SGHTA; CDR2 reads FQGNSA. With 4 bases removed from V and 7 bases from J, the gap between germline ends came to 13 bases. This CDR3 is built from 13 residues. The CDR3 sequence: CASSYKGWCEAFF. The CDR3 DNA follows: TGTGCCAGCAGCTACAAAGGTTGGTGTGAAGCTTTCTTT.

CDR3 DNA: TGTGCCAGCAGCCGGAATCACGGTTGGTTGGCCGGGGAGCTGTTTTTT. This gives the protein CASSRNHGWLAGELFF. The chain has TRBV27 and TRBJ2-2; D not certain. Trimming took 6 bases from V and 6 from J, leaving 20 bases between them. CDR1 and CDR2 (germline): MNHEY, SMNVEV (reference sequence). The CDR3 is 16 amino acids.

V is TRBV13 and J is TRBJ2-1, with 10 bases that match TRBD2. The germline V gene has CDR1 PRHDT and CDR2 FYEKMQ (reference sequence). This CDR3 contains 17 residues. The V gene end was trimmed by 0 bases and the J gene end by 3 bases; junction bases not matched to a gene: 5. The CDR3 loop is CASSLGRAGGLYNEQFF. CDR3 nucleotide sequence: TGTGCCAGCAGCTTAGGCAGAGCGGGAGGGCTCTACAATGAGCAGTTCTTC.

The genes are TRBV15 and TRBJ1-1; 11 bases map to TRBD1. This CDR3 comprises 19 residues. Germline CDR1 LNHNV, CDR2 YYDKDF (reference sequence). V was pared by 1 base and J by 0 bases, with 10 bases of the junction left unmatched. The CDR3 coding sequence is TGTGCCACCAGCAGAGTCAGGACAGGGGGCTGGGGAATGAACACTGAAGCTTTCTTT. It specifies CATSRVRTGGWGMNTEAFF. Combining the CDR3 with reference TRBV15 and TRBJ1-1 gives the whole variable domain DAMVIQNPRYQVTQFGKPVTLSCSQTLNHNVMYWYQQKSSQAPKLLFHYYDKDFNNEADTPDNFQSRRPNTSFCFLDIRSPGLGDTAMYLCATSRVRTGGWGMNTEAFFGQGTRLTVV.

This chain joins TRBV4-2 and TRBJ2-7; tentatively, D is TRBD1 (6 bases). Germline CDR1 is LGHNA and CDR2 is YNFKEQ. The CDR3 spans 16 residues. V was shortened by 0 bases and J by 1 base, with 13 bases between the two germline ends. CDR3 sequence (DNA): TGTGCCAGCAGCCAAGATGGAAGCAGGGGATCCTACGAGCAGTACTTC. It is translated as CASSQDGSRGSYEQYF.

The V call is TRBV6-5, the J call TRBJ2-7, with 10 bases that match TRBD2. The germline V gene encodes CDR1 MNHEY and CDR2 SVGAGI. This CDR3 has 15 residues. With V trimmed by 0 bases and J by 4 bases, 3 bases remained unmatched. As DNA, the CDR3 is TGTGCCAGCAGTTACTCACTAGCGGGACCGTACGAGCAGTACTTC. This translates into CASSYSLAGPYEQYF.

The gene calls are TRBV28 and TRBJ2-2; TRBD1 aligns across 7 bases. The CDR3 runs 17 residues. V shed 5 bases and J 4 bases; nucleotides not matched to a gene: 13. The germline V gene has CDR1 MDHEN and CDR2 SYDVKM. Here the CDR3 DNA reads TGTGCCAGCAGTCCACGTCCCGGGACAGAGGTCACCGGGGAGCTGTTTTTT. Amino acid sequence: CASSPRPGTEVTGELFF.

V usage is TRBV11-3 and J usage is TRBJ2-2; perhaps TRBD2 as D (5 bases). V gave up 1 base and J gave up 2 bases, with 8 bases separating them. The CDR3 extends over 15 amino acids. Germline lookup yields CDR1 SGHNT and CDR2 YENEEA. CDR3 protein: CASSLVGRNTGELFF. CDR3 DNA sequence: TGTGCCAGCAGCTTAGTTGGGAGAAACACCGGGGAGCTGTTTTTT. The variable domain in full, completed from reference TRBV11-3 and TRBJ2-2, reads EAGVVQSPRYKIIEKKQPVAFWCNPISGHNTLYWYLQNLGQGPELLIRYENEEAVDDSQLPKDRFSAERLKGVDSTLKIQPAELGDSAVYLCASSLVGRNTGELFFGEGSRLTVL.

This rearrangement joins TRBV6-5 to TRBJ1-4; TRBD1 matches at 8 bases. The CDR3 contains 13 residues. Germline assignment: CDR1 MNHEY and CDR2 SVGAGI. V shed 5 bases and J 10 bases; nucleotides not matched to a gene: 6. The CDR3 spells CASSGQGRIKLFF. In DNA form, the CDR3 reads TGTGCCAGCAGTGGACAGGGAAGGATAAAACTGTTTTTT.

Points on this clone: Other nucleotide sequences in the sample specify the same CDR3. The V call is TRBV28, the J call TRBJ2-7; TRBD1 agrees at 7 bases. The germline gives CDR1 MDHEN, CDR2 SYDVKM. This CDR3 contains 14 residues. J lost 3 bases, V lost 2 bases, and 4 bases had no gene match. The CDR3 loop reads CASSLRQGRYEQYF. The CDR3 coding sequence is TGTGCCAGCAGTTTACGACAGGGTCGCTACGAGCAGTACTTC.

The chain recombines TRBV11-2 with TRBJ2-7; D is unresolved. CDR3 length: 13 residues. V shed 2 bases and J shed 3 bases, with 8 bases lying between them. CDR1 SGHAT and CDR2 FQNNGV come from the germline V gene. The CDR3 sequence: CASSLPTFYEQYF. CDR3 sequence (DNA): TGTGCCAGCAGCTTACCCACCTTCTACGAGCAGTACTTC.

V usage is TRBV29-1 and J usage is TRBJ2-1; 9 bases match TRBD2. This CDR3 contains 15 residues. Trimming cost V 0 bases and J 4 bases; bases outside gene matches: 4. CDR1 is SQVTM and CDR2 is ANQGSEA in the germline V gene. CDR3 bases: TGCAGCGTTGAAGAGGGGGCGGGAGGGTACAATGAGCAGTTCTTC. It encodes CSVEEGAGGYNEQFF.

This clone was observed a single time. The rearrangement joins TRBV6-5 to TRBJ2-2, with TRBD2 matching over 10 bases. Germline CDR1 MNHEY, CDR2 SVGAGI. This CDR3 spans 14 amino acids. V was pared by 6 bases and J by 4 bases, with 2 bases of the junction left unmatched. CDR3 nucleotide sequence: TGTGCCAGCAGGCGGACTAGCGGCACCGGGGAGCTGTTTTTT. Protein product: CASRRTSGTGELFF.